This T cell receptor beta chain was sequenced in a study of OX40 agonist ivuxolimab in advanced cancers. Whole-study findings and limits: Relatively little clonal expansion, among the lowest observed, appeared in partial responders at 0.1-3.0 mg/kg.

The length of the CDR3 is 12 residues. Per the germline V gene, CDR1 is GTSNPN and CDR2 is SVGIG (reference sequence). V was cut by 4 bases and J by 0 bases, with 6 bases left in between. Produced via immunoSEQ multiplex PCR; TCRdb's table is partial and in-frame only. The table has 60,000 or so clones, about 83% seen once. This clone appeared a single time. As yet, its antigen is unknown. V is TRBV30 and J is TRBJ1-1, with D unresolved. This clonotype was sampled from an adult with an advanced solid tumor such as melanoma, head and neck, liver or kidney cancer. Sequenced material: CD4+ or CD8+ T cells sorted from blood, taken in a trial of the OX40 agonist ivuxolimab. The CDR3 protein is CAWMKMNTEAFF. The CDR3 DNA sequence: TGTGCCTGGATGAAAATGAACACTGAAGCTTTCTTT.